This TCR beta chain was captured in a study of T cells in Graves' hyperthyroidism and ophthalmopathy. Regarding the study as a whole: The model's output predicted ophthalmopathy at a median of roughly 6.9 months prior to onset.

It was RNA transcripts that yielded the amplified TCR beta CDR3 regions. First-round RT-PCR with HTBI primers amplified the TCR CDR3 region. TCRdb fed the multiplex PCR reads into MiXCR, producing one record per CDR3 protein. The data hold about 700,000 distinct CDR3 sequences, with 11% to 15% observed a single time. The CDR3 is 14 residues long. V dropped 6 bases and J dropped 8; count of bases not matched to a gene: 9. The V gene's germline CDR1 is MDHEN and CDR2 SYDVKM. This clonotype was counted between two and nine times. Its antigen is not identified. Graves' hyperthyroidism qualified as stable when ophthalmopathy did not progress within 18 months.

The sequencing input was blood. This chain uses TRBV28 with TRBJ1-4; TRBD1 matches at 7 bases. The clonotype comes from a woman between 18 and 29 years old with Graves' hyperthyroidism. CDR3: CASRATGIFEKLFF. The DNA for the CDR3 is TGTGCCAGCAGGGCGACAGGGATCTTCGAAAAACTGTTTTTT.